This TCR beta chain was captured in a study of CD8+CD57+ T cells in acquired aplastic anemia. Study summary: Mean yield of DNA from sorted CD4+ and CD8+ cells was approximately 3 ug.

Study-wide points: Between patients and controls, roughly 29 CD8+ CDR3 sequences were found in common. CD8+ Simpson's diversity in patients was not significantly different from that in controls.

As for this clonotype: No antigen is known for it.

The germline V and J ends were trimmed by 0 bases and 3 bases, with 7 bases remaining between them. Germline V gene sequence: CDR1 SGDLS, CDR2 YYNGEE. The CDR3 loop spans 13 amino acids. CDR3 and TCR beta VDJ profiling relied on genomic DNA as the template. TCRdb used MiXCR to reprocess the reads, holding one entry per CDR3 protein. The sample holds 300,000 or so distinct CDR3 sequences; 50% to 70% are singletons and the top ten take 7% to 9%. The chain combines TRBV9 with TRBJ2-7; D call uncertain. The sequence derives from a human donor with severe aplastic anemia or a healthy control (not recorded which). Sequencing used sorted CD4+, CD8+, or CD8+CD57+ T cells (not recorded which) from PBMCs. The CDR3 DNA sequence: TGTGCCAGCAGCGTAGGGATGGGCTACGAGCAGTACTTC. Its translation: CASSVGMGYEQYF.